The 14 T cell receptor beta chains reported below all come from one sample, sequenced in a study of OX40 agonist ivuxolimab in advanced cancers. Clones were read by immunoSEQ multiplex PCR, and TCRdb kept only the in-frame ones, dropping some. The table has about 79,000 clones, around 94% seen once. The material sequenced was CD4+ or CD8+ T cells sorted from blood, taken in a trial of the OX40 agonist ivuxolimab. These receptors all come from an adult with an advanced solid tumor such as melanoma, head and neck, liver or kidney cancer.

The J gene is TRBJ2-4, the V gene TRBV15; the match to TRBD1 covers 8 bases. The length of the CDR3 is 14 residues. Germline CDR1 reads LNHNV; CDR2 reads YYDKDF (reference sequence). V trimming: 6 bases; J trimming: 8 bases; junction bases outside the gene matches: 9. The DNA for the CDR3 is TGTGCCACCAGTAGCAGGGGGCGCGTGGACATTCAGTACTTC. Its protein is CATSSRGRVDIQYF.

The V call is TRBV9, the J call TRBJ2-6, with TRBD2 matching over 7 bases. J was trimmed by 2 bases and V by 0 bases; bases with no gene match: 5. From germline, CDR1 is SGDLS and CDR2 YYNGEE. This CDR3 contains 17 residues. CDR3 region: CASSVGRGNPGANVLTF. The CDR3 DNA reads as TGTGCCAGCAGCGTAGGGCGGGGGAACCCTGGGGCCAACGTCCTGACTTTC.

The rearrangement links TRBV13 to TRBJ2-7, with TRBD2 identical over 10 bases. Trimming removed 0 bases from V and 2 bases from J; junction bases left unmatched: 10. The germline V gene has CDR1 PRHDT and CDR2 FYEKMQ (reference sequence). The CDR3 extends over 18 amino acids. CDR3: CASSLGRLAGVYPYEQYF. The CDR3 bases are TGTGCCAGCAGCTTAGGGAGGCTAGCGGGAGTGTATCCCTACGAGCAGTACTTC.

The rearrangement joins TRBV7-9 to TRBJ1-2, with D possibly matching TRBD1 (6 bases). The CDR3 runs to 13 residues. Trimming left V 3 bases short and J 9 bases short, with 14 bases between. Per the germline V gene, CDR1 is SEHNR and CDR2 is FQNEAQ (reference sequence). The CDR3 here is CASSLPGGRSYTF. The DNA for the CDR3 is TGTGCCAGCAGCTTGCCGGGGGGCAGGAGCTACACCTTC.

The count of this clone is one. V and J are TRBV4-1 and TRBJ2-4; D not certain. The V end lost 4 bases, the J end lost 7 bases, and 11 bases lay between the germline ends. This CDR3 spans 13 amino acids. From germline, CDR1 is MGHRA and CDR2 YSYEKL. The CDR3 loop is CASSPDAWNIQYF. The CDR3 DNA reads as TGCGCCAGCAGCCCCGACGCATGGAACATTCAGTACTTC.

The rearrangement uses TRBV30 and TRBJ1-1; the D gene is possibly TRBD1 (5 bases). Trimming took off 3 bases at V and 0 bases at J, with 11 bases between the two ends. This CDR3 is built from 14 residues. Germline values: CDR1 GTSNPN, CDR2 SVGIG (reference sequence). The CDR3 DNA reads TGTGCCTGGAGGGGCAGGGAGTTGAACACTGAAGCTTTCTTT. It encodes CAWRGRELNTEAFF.

The chain has TRBV14 and TRBJ2-7, with D uncertain. Germline CDR1 and CDR2: SGHDN and FVKESK. Trimming removed 3 bases at V and 2 bases at J, with 11 bases between. The CDR3 sequence is 14 residues long. The CDR3 DNA reads TGTGCCAGCAGCCACTCTCTGGGAACCTACGAGCAGTACTTC. Protein sequence: CASSHSLGTYEQYF.

The table lists this clone with a count of one. This chain uses TRBV5-4 with TRBJ1-5; a possible D gene is TRBD1 (6 bases). The germline CDR1 and CDR2 sequences are SGHNT and YYREEE (reference sequence). The CDR3 is 14 residues long. Trimming pared 0 bases from V and 7 bases from J, leaving 11 bases between. The CDR3 here is CASSLGGGWQPQHF. In DNA, the CDR3 is TGTGCCAGCAGCTTGGGAGGGGGGTGGCAGCCCCAGCATTTT.

The chain links TRBV28 to TRBJ1-1, with D maybe TRBD1 (5 bases). Germline V gene data show CDR1 as MDHEN and CDR2 as SYDVKM. The CDR3 consists of 14 residues. V was shortened by 5 bases and J by 4 bases, with 14 bases between the two germline ends. DNA of the CDR3: TGTGCCAGCAGTATGGGGGGGGAGGCCACTGAAGCTTTCTTT. As protein: CASSMGGEATEAFF.

Concerning this clone itself: This may arise from a read error, as a much more abundant clone is one base away. As DNA, the CDR3 is TGTGCCAGCAGCTTCCAAGAGACCCAGTACTTC. As protein: CASSFQETQYF. This chain joins TRBV5-4 and TRBJ2-5; D uncertain. The CDR3 is 11 residues long. V lost 2 bases to trimming and J lost 1 base, with 0 bases between them. Germline assignment: CDR1 SGHNT and CDR2 YYREEE (reference sequence).

The rearrangement links TRBV7-3 to TRBJ2-3; 8 bases match TRBD1. V lost 5 bases and J lost 6; bases outside the gene matches: 10. In germline, CDR1 is SGHTA, CDR2 FQGTGA. This CDR3 has 15 amino acids. The CDR3 spells CASSPTGGRGDTQYF. In DNA form, the CDR3 reads TGTGCCAGCAGCCCAACAGGGGGGCGCGGGGATACGCAGTATTTT. Combining the CDR3 with reference TRBV7-3 and TRBJ2-3 gives the whole variable domain GAGVSQTPSNKVTEKGKYVELRCDPISGHTALYWYRQSLGQGPEFLIYFQGTGAADDSGLPNDRFFAVRPEGSVSTLKIQRTERGDSAVYLCASSPTGGRGDTQYFGPGTRLTVL.

This clone was detected only once. The genes are TRBV4-1 and TRBJ1-2; a possible D gene is TRBD1 (6 bases). Germline values: CDR1 MGHRA, CDR2 YSYEKL. The CDR3 has 16 amino acids. Trimming removed 0 bases at V and 7 bases at J, with 18 bases between. This CDR3 reads CASSQDRDIDLLGYTF. As DNA, the CDR3 is TGCGCCAGCAGCCAAGACCGGGACATCGATCTTCTTGGCTACACCTTC.

This clone came up once. The J gene is TRBJ2-7, the V gene TRBV19, with 11 bases that match TRBD2. The CDR3 loop spans 15 amino acids. The germline V gene has CDR1 LNHDA and CDR2 SQIVND (reference sequence). V lost 4 bases to trimming and J lost 0 bases; unmatched junction nucleotides: 2. The DNA of the CDR3 is TGTGCCAGTAGTACGACTAGCGGGACCTCCTACGAGCAGTACTTC. Protein sequence: CASSTTSGTSYEQYF.

As to this clone: The sample has other DNA sequences that encode this CDR3 too. The rearrangement links TRBV27 to TRBJ1-6; D call uncertain. The ends were cut back, 3 bases at V and 0 bases at J, with 3 bases in the middle. Germline values: CDR1 MNHEY, CDR2 SMNVEV (reference sequence). This CDR3 region has 14 residues. The CDR3 DNA follows: TGTGCCAGCAGTTTGAGCTCCTATAATTCACCCCTCCACTTT. Translating gives CASSLSSYNSPLHF.